This TCR beta chain was recovered during a study of T-cell reconstitution after alpha-beta-depleted transplantation in children. As regards this clonotype: What it recognizes is unknown.

Molecular barcoding with unique molecular identifiers was used for the TCRbeta library. TCRdb fed the PCR reads into MiXCR, producing one record per CDR3 protein. The sample shows about 900,000 distinct CDR3 sequences, roughly 29% of them seen only once. Germline lookup yields CDR1 SGHTA and CDR2 FQGTGA. With V trimmed by 4 bases and J by 5 bases, 3 bases remained unmatched. The CDR3 loop spans 13 amino acids. General study findings and limits: There were reportedly several hundred expanded graft clones from which alpha-beta T cells came about two months after transplant.

The starting material was PBMCs, mostly from graft donor cells, obtained 360 days after TCRalphabeta/CD19-depleted stem cell transplant. The receptor comes from a boy under two years old who had a stem cell transplant for SCID, so the T cells may come from the graft donor. This chain joins TRBV7-3 and TRBJ1-1; 8 nucleotides agree with TRBD1. CDR3 bases: TGTGCCAGCAGCTACCAGGGGGCGACTGAAGCTTTCTTT. It translates to CASSYQGATEAFF.